This T cell receptor beta chain was documented in a study of blood T cells in healthy people across ages. Regarding the study as a whole: Compared with aged donors, long-lived donors showed fewer expanded clones, suggesting selection. Because sorting was not performed, PBMCs prevented conclusive naive versus antigen-experienced comparison.

Primers used in a second PCR of about 6 to 11 cycles were a sample-barcoded 5' primer and a J-beta primer mix. Researchers report that a template-switch adaptor with 12 random nucleotides tagged each cDNA molecule. A single record per CDR3 protein comes from TCRdb applying MiXCR to the 5' RACE reads. This table holds 1.6 million or so distinct CDR3 sequences, about 31% found once. CDR1 is MDHEN and CDR2 is SYDVKM in the germline V gene. Trimming cost V 4 bases and J 2 bases; bases outside gene matches: 4. The CDR3 runs 14 residues. About this clonotype itself: Its antigen remains unidentified.

The source is a woman in her 30s in good health. The V call is TRBV28, the J call TRBJ2-7, with TRBD1 matching 8 bases. Sequences were obtained from blood. CDR3 sequence reads: CASSYLQGAYEQYF. CDR3 nucleotide sequence: TGTGCCAGCAGTTATTTACAGGGGGCCTACGAGCAGTACTTC.